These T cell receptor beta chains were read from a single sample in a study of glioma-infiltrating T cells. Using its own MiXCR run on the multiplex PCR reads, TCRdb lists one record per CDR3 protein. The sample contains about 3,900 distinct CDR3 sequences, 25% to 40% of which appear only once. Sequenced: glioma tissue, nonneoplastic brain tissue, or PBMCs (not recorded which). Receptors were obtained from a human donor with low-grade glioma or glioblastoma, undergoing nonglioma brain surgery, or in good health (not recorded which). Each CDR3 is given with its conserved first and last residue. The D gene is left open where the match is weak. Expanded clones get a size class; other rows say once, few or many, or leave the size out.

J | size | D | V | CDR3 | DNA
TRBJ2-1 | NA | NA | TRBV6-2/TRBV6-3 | CTSSPQQVGEQFF | TGTACCAGCAGTCCCCAACAGGTAGGGGAGCAGTTCTTC
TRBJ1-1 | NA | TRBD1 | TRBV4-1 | CTSSQSHRGWTEAFF | TGCACCAGCAGTCAGAGCCACAGGGGATGGACTGAAGCTTTCTTT
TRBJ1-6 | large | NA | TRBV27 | CASPGRIPSPLHF | TGTGCCAGCCCCGGACGGATTCCTTCACCCCTCCACTTT
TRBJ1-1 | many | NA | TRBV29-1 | CSVAEPETEAFF | TGCAGCGTTGCGGAGCCTGAAACTGAAGCTTTCTTT
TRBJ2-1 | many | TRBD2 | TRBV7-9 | CASSPSGGFYNEQFF | TGTGCCAGCAGCCCGAGCGGGGGGTTCTACAATGAGCAGTTCTTC
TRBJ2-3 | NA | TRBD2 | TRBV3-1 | CASSQNSLAGGPTDTQYF | TGTGCCAGCAGCCAAAACTCACTAGCGGGGGGACCCACAGATACGCAGTATTTT
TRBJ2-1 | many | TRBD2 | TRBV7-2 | CASSAGRGNYNEQFF | TGTGCCAGCAGCGCAGGGCGGGGGAACTACAATGAGCAGTTCTTC
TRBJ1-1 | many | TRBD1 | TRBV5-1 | CASSSGQTNTEAFF | TGCGCCAGCAGCTCGGGACAGACTAACACTGAAGCTTTCTTT
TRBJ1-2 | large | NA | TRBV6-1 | CASSETGLYGYTF | TGTGCCAGCAGTGAAACAGGGTTATATGGCTACACCTTC
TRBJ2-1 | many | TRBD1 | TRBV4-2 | CASSQVPGQTHNEQFF | TGTGCCAGCAGCCAAGTCCCGGGACAGACACACAATGAGCAGTTCTTC
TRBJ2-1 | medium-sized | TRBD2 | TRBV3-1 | CASSLAGGLRNEQFF | TGTGCCAGCAGCCTTGCGGGGGGGCTACGCAATGAGCAGTTCTTC
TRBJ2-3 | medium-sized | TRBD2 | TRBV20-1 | CSALTSGRDTQYF | TGCAGTGCCTTGACTAGCGGGCGAGATACGCAGTATTTT
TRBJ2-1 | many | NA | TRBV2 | CASRESSYNEQFF | TGTGCCAGCAGGGAGAGCTCCTACAATGAGCAGTTCTTC
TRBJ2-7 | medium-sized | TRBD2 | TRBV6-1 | CASRPSGGYSYEQYF | TGTGCCAGCAGACCCAGCGGGGGGTACTCCTACGAGCAGTACTTC
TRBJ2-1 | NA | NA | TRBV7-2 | CASSPLRQKNGEFF | TGTGCCAGCAGCCCCCTCCGACAGAAAAATGGGGAGTTCTTC
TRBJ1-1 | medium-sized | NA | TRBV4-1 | CASRSEGGTEAFF | TGCGCCAGCAGGTCGGAGGGGGGAACTGAAGCTTTCTTT
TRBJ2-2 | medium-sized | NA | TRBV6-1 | CASSTPGLQTGELFF | TGTGCCAGCAGTACCCCGGGACTGCAAACCGGGGAGCTGTTTTTT
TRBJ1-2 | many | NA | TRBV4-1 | CASSQVDPPGLGGYTF | TGCGCCAGCAGCCAAGTCGACCCACCTGGGCTAGGCGGCTACACCTTC
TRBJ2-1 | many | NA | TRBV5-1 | CASSWGTRQSEQFF | TGCGCCAGCAGCTGGGGCACGAGGCAGTCGGAGCAGTTCTTC
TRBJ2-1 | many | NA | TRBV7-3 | CASSLSTVTNEQFF | TGTGCCAGCAGCTTAAGCACAGTTACGAATGAGCAGTTCTTC
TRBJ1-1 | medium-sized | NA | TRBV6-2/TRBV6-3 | CASSYEGGRTEAFF | TGTGCCAGCAGTTACGAGGGGGGTAGGACTGAAGCTTTCTTT
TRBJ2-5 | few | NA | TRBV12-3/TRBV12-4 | CASSLDQAQETQYF | TGTGCCAGCAGTTTAGACCAAGCCCAAGAGACCCAGTACTTC
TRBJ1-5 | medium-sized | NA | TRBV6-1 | CASSPRVGVGNQPQHF | TGTGCCAGCAGTCCCCGGGTGGGGGTGGGCAATCAGCCCCAGCATTTT
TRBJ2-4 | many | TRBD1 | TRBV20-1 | CSASPGQKNIQYF | TGCAGTGCGTCACCGGGACAGAAAAACATTCAGTACTTC
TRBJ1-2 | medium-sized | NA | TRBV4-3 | CASSRRWTDDDGYTF | TGCGCCAGCAGCCGTAGATGGACAGACGACGATGGCTACACCTTC
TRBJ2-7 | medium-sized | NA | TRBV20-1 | CSALSTGKFAEQYF | TGCAGTGCTCTTTCCACGGGCAAATTTGCCGAGCAGTACTTC
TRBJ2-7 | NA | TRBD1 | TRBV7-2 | CASSPLSGQGPSSYEQYF | TGTGCCAGCAGCCCCCTATCGGGACAGGGGCCAAGCTCCTACGAGCAGTACTTC
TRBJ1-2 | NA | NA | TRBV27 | CASRSPTGSYGCTF | TGTGCCAGCCGGTCTCCAACAGGGAGCTACGGCTGCACCTTC
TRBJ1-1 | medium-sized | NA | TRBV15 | CATSHHPPRPAGRTEAFF | TGTGCCACCAGCCACCACCCCCCCCGTCCCGCAGGGCGCACTGAAGCTTTCTTT
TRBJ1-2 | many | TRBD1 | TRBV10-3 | CAIGTGSYYGYTF | TGTGCCATCGGGACAGGGTCTTACTATGGCTACACCTTC
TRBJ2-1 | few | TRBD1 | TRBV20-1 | CSARVPGTGGSYNEQFF | TGCAGTGCTAGAGTCCCCGGGACAGGGGGTTCCTACAATGAGCAGTTCTTC
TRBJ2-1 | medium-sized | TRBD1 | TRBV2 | CASVIRGSYNEQFF | TGTGCCAGCGTCATCAGGGGGTCCTACAATGAGCAGTTCTTC
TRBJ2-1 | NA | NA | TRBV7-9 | CASSLDRSNEQFF | TGTGCCAGCAGCTTAGACAGGAGCAATGAGCAGTTCTTC
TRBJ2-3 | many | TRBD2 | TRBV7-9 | CASSLAAGAGDTQYF | TGTGCCAGCAGCTTAGCAGCGGGGGCCGGAGATACGCAGTATTTT
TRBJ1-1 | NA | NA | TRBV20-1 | CSAISSRNLDRNTEAFF | TGCAGTGCTATAAGTTCGCGGAACCTAGACCGGAACACTGAAGCTTTCTTT
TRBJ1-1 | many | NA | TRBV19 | CASWDANTEAFF | TGTGCCAGTTGGGATGCCAACACTGAAGCTTTCTTT
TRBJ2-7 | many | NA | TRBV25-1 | CASSEYPHYEQYF | TGTGCCAGCAGTGAATACCCCCACTACGAGCAGTACTTC
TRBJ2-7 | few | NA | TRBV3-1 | CASSQVGCEQYF | TGTGCCAGCAGCCAAGTGGGCTGCGAGCAGTACTTC
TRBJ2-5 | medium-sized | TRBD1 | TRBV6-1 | CASSVNRGQETQYF | TGTGCCAGCAGTGTAAACAGGGGGCAAGAGACCCAGTACTTC
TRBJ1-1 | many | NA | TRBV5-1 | CASSSDRSGNTEAFF | TGCGCCAGCAGCTCCGACAGGTCGGGGAACACTGAAGCTTTCTTT
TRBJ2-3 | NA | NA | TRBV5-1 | CASSLGPSTDTQYF | TGCGCCAGCAGCCTGGGACCTAGCACAGATACGCAGTATTTT
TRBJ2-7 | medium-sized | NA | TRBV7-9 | CASSRPGSYEQYF | TGTGCCAGCAGTCGTCCAGGCTCCTACGAGCAGTACTTC
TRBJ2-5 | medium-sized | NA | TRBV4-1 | CASSQGRGATQYF | TGCGCCAGCAGCCAAGGCCGCGGTGCGACCCAGTACTTC
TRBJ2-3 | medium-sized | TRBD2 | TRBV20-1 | CSGAEASGGVDTQYF | TGCAGTGGGGCAGAGGCTAGCGGGGGTGTAGATACGCAGTATTTT
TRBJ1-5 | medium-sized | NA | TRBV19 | CASSEVRHSQRGNQPQHF | TGTGCCAGTAGTGAAGTGAGGCACAGCCAAAGGGGCAATCAGCCCCAGCATTTT
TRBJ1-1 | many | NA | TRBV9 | CASSVVGGKGTEAFF | TGTGCCAGCAGCGTAGTTGGGGGGAAGGGCACTGAAGCTTTCTTT
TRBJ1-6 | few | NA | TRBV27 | CVSPGRIPSPLHF | TGTGTTAGCCCCGGACGGATTCCTTCACCCCTCCACTTT
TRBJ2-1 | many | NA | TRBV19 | CASSQFQGWGGRNEQFF | TGTGCCAGTAGCCAATTTCAGGGGTGGGGGGGCCGGAATGAGCAGTTCTTC
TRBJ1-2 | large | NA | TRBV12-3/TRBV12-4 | CASGIYGYTF | TGTGCCAGCGGGATCTATGGCTACACCTTC
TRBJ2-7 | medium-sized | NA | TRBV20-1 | CSARSDRVEQYF | TGCAGTGCTAGGTCGGACCGAGTGGAGCAGTACTTC
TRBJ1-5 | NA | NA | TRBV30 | CAWSVKQTSPGVPQHF | TGTGCCTGGAGTGTGAAACAGACATCCCCCGGTGTGCCCCAGCATTTT
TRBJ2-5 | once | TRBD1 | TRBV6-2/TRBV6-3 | CASRPGQGKETQYF | TGTGCCAGCAGGCCGGGACAGGGGAAAGAGACCCAGTACTTC
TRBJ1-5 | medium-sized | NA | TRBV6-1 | CASSEFGPDQPQHF | TGTGCCAGCAGTGAATTTGGTCCGGATCAGCCCCAGCATTTT
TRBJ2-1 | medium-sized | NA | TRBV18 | CASSPPHSYNEQFF | TGTGCCAGCTCACCACCGCACAGCTACAATGAGCAGTTCTTC
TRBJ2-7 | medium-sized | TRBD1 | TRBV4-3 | CASSQGQGLSYEQYF | TGCGCCAGCAGCCAGGGACAGGGGCTCTCCTACGAGCAGTACTTC